The next 13 T cell receptor beta chains were all read from a single sample in a study of siplizumab effects on memory and regulatory T cells. Assay used: immunoSEQ multiplex PCR; TCRdb lists only in-frame clones, some missing. The profile covers about 110,000 clones, with roughly 92% appearing a single time and approximately 1.2% taken by the ten largest. Sequenced: CD4+ T cells sorted from blood. The receptors here all came from a human donor in good health.

In DNA, the CDR3 is TGCGCCAGCAGCCCCACCGTATCTGGGGCCAACGTCCTGACTTTC. This encodes CASSPTVSGANVLTF. The chain is built from TRBV5-1 and TRBJ2-6, with D uncertain. Germline V gene sequence: CDR1 SGHRS, CDR2 YFSETQ. The V and J ends lost 4 bases and 1 base respectively, with 9 bases between them. This CDR3 has 15 residues.

The rearrangement links TRBV6-1 to TRBJ1-1, with TRBD1 as a possible D gene (6 bases). The V gene lost 6 bases and the J gene lost 1 base, with 15 bases spanning the gap. The CDR3 extends over 15 amino acids. Germline V CDR1 and CDR2: MNHNS, SASEGT. The CDR3 DNA is TGTGCCAGCAGAGCCCCGGGGGGACAGAACACTGAAGCTTTCTTT. It encodes CASRAPGGQNTEAFF.

CDR3 coding DNA: TGTGCCAGCAGTTTAATCGCCGGGACAGTCGGGGATGAGCAGTTCTTC. This codes for CASSLIAGTVGDEQFF. The chain is built from TRBV27 and TRBJ2-1, with 7 bases matching TRBD1. V lost 2 bases, J lost 8 bases, and 12 bases stayed unmatched. Germline CDR1 and CDR2: MNHEY and SMNVEV (reference sequence). CDR3 length equals 16 residues.

The V gene is TRBV7-2, the J gene TRBJ1-4, with a possible D match to TRBD1 (6 bases). The CDR3 spans 14 residues. V lost 6 bases and J lost 9, with 17 bases in between. Germline assignment: CDR1 SGHTA and CDR2 FQGNSA. Here the CDR3 DNA reads TGTGCCAGCAGTAGAGGGGGGGCCCAACAAAAACTGTTTTTT. It encodes CASSRGGAQQKLFF.

The chain links TRBV18 to TRBJ2-7; 7 nucleotides match TRBD1. In germline, CDR1 is KGHSH, CDR2 LQKENI. Trimming at V came to 6 bases and at J to 5 bases, leaving 13 bases not matched to a gene. The CDR3 extends over 15 amino acids. CDR3 DNA sequence: TGTGCCAGCTCGCCCTGGACAGGACAACTCGACGAGCAGTACTTC. Residues: CASSPWTGQLDEQYF.

This chain joins TRBV11-2 and TRBJ2-1, with D possibly TRBD2 on 6 matching bases. Germline V gene sequence: CDR1 SGHAT, CDR2 FQNNGV. CDR3 length equals 16 residues. Trimming pared 5 bases from V and 4 bases from J, leaving 18 bases between. The CDR3 DNA reads as TGTGCCAGCAGCCCGCTCGTAGGCGGGATATACAATGAGCAGTTCTTC. Translating gives CASSPLVGGIYNEQFF.

The CDR3 reads CASRRYMAAYEQYF. In DNA form, the CDR3 reads TGTGCCAGCAGGCGATACATGGCAGCCTACGAGCAGTACTTC. This rearrangement joins TRBV27 to TRBJ2-7; no reliable D call. Germline V gene lookup returns CDR1 MNHEY and CDR2 SMNVEV (reference sequence). This CDR3 contains 14 residues. Trimming stripped 6 bases from V and 2 bases from J, with 14 bases between.

A remark on this clone: Other DNA variants within this sample encode the same CDR3. The chain has TRBV11-3 and TRBJ2-4, with TRBD1 matching over 10 bases. This CDR3 contains 14 residues. V dropped 1 base and J dropped 8; count of bases not matched to a gene: 2. Germline V lookup: CDR1 SGHNT, CDR2 YENEEA. The CDR3 loop is CASSLGDRGDIQYF. The CDR3 nucleotides read TGTGCCAGCAGCTTAGGGGACAGGGGTGACATTCAGTACTTC.

J is TRBJ1-4 and V is TRBV27; D may be TRBD1 (5 bases). The germline CDR1 and CDR2 sequences are MNHEY and SMNVEV (reference sequence). The CDR3 has 15 amino acids. The V gene lost 8 bases and the J gene lost 0 bases, with 13 bases spanning the gap. This CDR3 reads CASRRWGTTNEKLFF. DNA for the CDR3: TGTGCCAGCCGTCGCTGGGGGACAACTAATGAAAAACTGTTTTTT.

This clone was seen only once. This sequence joins TRBV27 and TRBJ2-5; 7 bases are a match to TRBD1. The V and J ends lost 1 base and 3 bases, in that order; junction bases with no gene match: 2. Germline-derived CDR1 and CDR2 are MNHEY and SMNVEV (reference sequence). CDR3 length: 14 residues. The CDR3 coding sequence is TGTGCCAGCAGTTTATATACAGGGGAAGAGACCCAGTACTTC. It translates to CASSLYTGEETQYF.

This chain uses TRBV5-1 with TRBJ2-5; TRBD2 matches at 7 bases. Germline V lookup: CDR1 SGHRS, CDR2 YFSETQ. V lost 4 bases to trimming and J lost 3 bases; unmatched junction nucleotides: 12. This CDR3 region has 16 residues. In DNA, the CDR3 is TGCGCCAGCAGCCCCCGTCCGGCTAGCGGTGAAGAGACCCAGTACTTC. Its translation is CASSPRPASGEETQYF.

The chain links TRBV6-5 to TRBJ2-1; a possible D gene is TRBD2 (6 bases). V was trimmed by 8 bases and J by 0 bases, leaving 14 bases between them. CDR3 length: 15 residues. Germline V gives CDR1 MNHEY, CDR2 SVGAGI. CDR3 residues: CASALRGSSYNEQFF. CDR3 DNA: TGTGCCAGCGCTCTCCGGGGGAGCTCCTACAATGAGCAGTTCTTC.

This clone was observed a single time. The chain has TRBV18 and TRBJ2-3; D is ambiguous. Trimming pared 3 bases from V and 4 bases from J, leaving 5 bases between. Germline CDR1 is KGHSH and CDR2 is LQKENI. This CDR3 is built from 12 residues. CDR3 DNA sequence: TGTGCCAGCTCACCTACCCCAGATACGCAGTATTTT. Residues: CASSPTPDTQYF. Filled out from reference TRBV18 and TRBJ2-3, the complete variable domain reads NAGVMQNPRHLVRRRGQEARLRCSPMKGHSHVYWYRQLPEEGLKFMVYLQKENIIDESGMPKERFSAEFPKEGPSILRIQQVVRGDSAAYFCASSPTPDTQYFGPGTRLTVL.